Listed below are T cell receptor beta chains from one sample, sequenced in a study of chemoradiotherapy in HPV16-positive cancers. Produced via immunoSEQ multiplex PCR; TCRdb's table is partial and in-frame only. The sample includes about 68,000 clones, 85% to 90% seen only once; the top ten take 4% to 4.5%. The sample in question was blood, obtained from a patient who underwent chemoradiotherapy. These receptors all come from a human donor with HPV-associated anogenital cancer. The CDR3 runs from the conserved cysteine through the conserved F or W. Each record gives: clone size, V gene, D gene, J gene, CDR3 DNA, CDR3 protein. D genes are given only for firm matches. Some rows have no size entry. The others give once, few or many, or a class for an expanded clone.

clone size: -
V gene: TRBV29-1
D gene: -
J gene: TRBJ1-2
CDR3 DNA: TGCAGCGTCGACCATCGGGATCCCCTTAACTATGGCTACACCTTC
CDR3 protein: CSVDHRDPLNYGYTF

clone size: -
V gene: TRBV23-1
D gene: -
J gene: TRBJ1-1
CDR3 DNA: TGCGCCAGCAGCCCCTATCCCCCATGGCAAAGCCCCCTGGACACTGAAGCTTTCTTT
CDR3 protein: CASSPYPPWQSPLDTEAFF

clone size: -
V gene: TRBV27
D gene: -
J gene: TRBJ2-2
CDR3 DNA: TGTGCCAGCAGTTTTTTCAGCCTTAACACCGGGGAGCTGTTTTTT
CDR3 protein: CASSFFSLNTGELFF

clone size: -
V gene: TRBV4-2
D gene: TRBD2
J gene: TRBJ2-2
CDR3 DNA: TGTGCCAGCAGCCAAGTCGCACTAGCGGGGGGGTTCGGGGAGCTGTTTTTT
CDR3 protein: CASSQVALAGGFGELFF

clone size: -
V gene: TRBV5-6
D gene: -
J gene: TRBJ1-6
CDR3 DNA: TGTGCCAGCAGAGGGAATTCACCCCTCCACTTT
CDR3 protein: CASRGNSPLHF

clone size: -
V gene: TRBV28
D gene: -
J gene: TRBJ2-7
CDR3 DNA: TGTGCCAGCATCGGGGGCGTGGATAGAGAAGTCTACGAGCAGTACTTC
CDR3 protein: CASIGGVDREVYEQYF

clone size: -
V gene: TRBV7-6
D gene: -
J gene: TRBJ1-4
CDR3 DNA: TGTGCCAGCAGCCGGACGAACTGGGGTACTAATGAAAAACTGTTTTTT
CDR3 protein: CASSRTNWGTNEKLFF

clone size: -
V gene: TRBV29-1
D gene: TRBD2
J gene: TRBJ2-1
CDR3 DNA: TGCAGCGTTGGGACTAGCGGGAGATACAATGAGCAGTTCTTC
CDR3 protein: CSVGTSGRYNEQFF

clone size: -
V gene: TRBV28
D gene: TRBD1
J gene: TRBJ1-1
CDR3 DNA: TGTGCCAGCAGAACCGCACAGGGGTGGACTGAAGCTTTCTTT
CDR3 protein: CASRTAQGWTEAFF

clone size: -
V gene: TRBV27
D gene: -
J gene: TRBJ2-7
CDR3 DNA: TGTGCCAGCAGTCCGCTCCATTACTTAGGCGGCCCTAACGAGCAGTACTTC
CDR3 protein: CASSPLHYLGGPNEQYF

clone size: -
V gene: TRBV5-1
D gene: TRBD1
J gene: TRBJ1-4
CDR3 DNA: TGCGCCAGCAGCTCGGGGGGCGGGACAGAAGAAAAACTGTTTTTT
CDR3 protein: CASSSGGGTEEKLFF

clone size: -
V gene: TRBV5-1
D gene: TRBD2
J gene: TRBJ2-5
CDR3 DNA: TGCGCCAGCAGCTTGCCCGCCCTAGCGGGGTACCAAGAGACCCAGTACTTC
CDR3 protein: CASSLPALAGYQETQYF

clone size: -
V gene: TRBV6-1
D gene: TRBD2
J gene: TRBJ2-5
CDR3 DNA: TGTGCCAGCAGTGACGGACTAGCCCCAACAGAGACCCAGTACTTC
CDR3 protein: CASSDGLAPTETQYF

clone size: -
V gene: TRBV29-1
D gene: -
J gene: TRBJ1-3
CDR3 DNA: TGCAGCGTTGACCCCGGGAGCTCTGGAAACACCATATATTTT
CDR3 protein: CSVDPGSSGNTIYF

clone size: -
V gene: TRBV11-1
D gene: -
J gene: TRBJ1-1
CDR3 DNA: TGTGCCAGCAGGAGACAGGTTGGGACTGAAGCTTTCTTT
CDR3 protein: CASRRQVGTEAFF

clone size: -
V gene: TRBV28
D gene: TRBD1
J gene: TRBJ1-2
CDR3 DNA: TGTGCCAGCAGTCCCGGGGACAGCTATGGCTACACCTTC
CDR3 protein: CASSPGDSYGYTF

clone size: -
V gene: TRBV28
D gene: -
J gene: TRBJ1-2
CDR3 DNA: TGTGCCAGCCTAGGGGCAGCGCCCCACTATGGCTACACCTTC
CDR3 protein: CASLGAAPHYGYTF

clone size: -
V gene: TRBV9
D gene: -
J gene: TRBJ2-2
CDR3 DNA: TGTGCCAGCAGCGAGACAAGCGAGCGGACAATCACCGGGGAGCTGTTTTTT
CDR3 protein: CASSETSERTITGELFF

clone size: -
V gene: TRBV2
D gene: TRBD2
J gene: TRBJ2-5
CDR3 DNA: TGTGCCAGCCAAGGACTAGCGGGACAAGAGACCCAGTACTTC
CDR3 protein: CASQGLAGQETQYF

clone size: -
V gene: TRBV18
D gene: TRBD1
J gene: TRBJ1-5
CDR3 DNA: TGTGCCAGCTCACCATCGGTAGGGGAAGGGGGCGCAGGCAATCAGCCCCAGCATTTT
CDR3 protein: CASSPSVGEGGAGNQPQHF

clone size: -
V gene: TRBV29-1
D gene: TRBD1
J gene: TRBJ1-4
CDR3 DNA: TGCAGCGTCAATACAGGGGGCAAAAGCGATGGTGAAAAACTGTTTTTT
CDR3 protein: CSVNTGGKSDGEKLFF

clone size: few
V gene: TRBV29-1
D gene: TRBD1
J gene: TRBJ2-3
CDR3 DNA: TGCAGCGCCCTCGACCTCCGGACAGGGGGGGCAGATACGCAGTATTTT
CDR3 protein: CSALDLRTGGADTQYF

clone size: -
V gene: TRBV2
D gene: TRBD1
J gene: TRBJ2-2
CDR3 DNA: TGTGCCAGCAGTCCCCGGGACAGAAACACCGGGGAGCTGTTTTTT
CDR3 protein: CASSPRDRNTGELFF